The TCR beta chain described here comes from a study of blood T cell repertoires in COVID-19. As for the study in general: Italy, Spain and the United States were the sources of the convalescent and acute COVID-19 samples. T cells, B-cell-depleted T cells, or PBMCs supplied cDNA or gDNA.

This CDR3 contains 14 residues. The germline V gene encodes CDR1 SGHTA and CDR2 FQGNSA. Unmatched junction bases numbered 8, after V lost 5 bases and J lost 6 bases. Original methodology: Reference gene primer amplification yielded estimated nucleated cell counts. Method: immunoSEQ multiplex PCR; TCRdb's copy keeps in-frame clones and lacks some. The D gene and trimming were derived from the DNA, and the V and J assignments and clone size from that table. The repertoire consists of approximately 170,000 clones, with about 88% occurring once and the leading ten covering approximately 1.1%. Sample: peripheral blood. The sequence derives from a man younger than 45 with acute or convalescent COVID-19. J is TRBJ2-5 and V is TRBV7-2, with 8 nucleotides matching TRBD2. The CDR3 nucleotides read TGTGCCAGCAGCCCGCGACTAGCGACAAAGACCCAGTACTTC. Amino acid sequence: CASSPRLATKTQYF.